A selection of T cell receptor beta chains follows, all from one sample in a study of T cell changes during pregnancy in multiple sclerosis. Some clones are missing from TCRdb's copy, which holds only in-frame ones; the method was immunoSEQ multiplex PCR. The data contain 35,000 to 50,000 clones, more than 90% of them singletons. The sequencing used CD4+ T cells from peripheral blood mononuclear cells, collected in the first trimester of pregnancy. These receptors came from a female donor with multiple sclerosis, enrolled in a pregnancy study. CDR3s leave out the opening cysteine and the closing phenylalanine or tryptophan. The order of the fields is V gene, J gene, CDR3 protein.

TRBV19	TRBJ1-1	ASSTQEGFSEAF
TRBV27	TRBJ1-6	ASSLGRLNNSPLH
TRBV5-1	TRBJ1-2	ASSLVLGGDDGYT
TRBV19	TRBJ2-3	ASSTTWDWKADTQY
TRBV9	TRBJ1-3	ASSLDRAAGNTIY
TRBV21-1	TRBJ1-2	AGTGGNYGYT
TRBV10-1	TRBJ1-2	ATLCRAGANYGYT
TRBV7-2	TRBJ1-3	ASSLRGSISGNTIY
TRBV7-2	TRBJ2-7	ASSFAGGKTYEQY
TRBV27	TRBJ1-1	ASSLTGQVSVEAF
TRBV7-2	TRBJ1-1	ASSLGGSGIEAF
TRBV5-4	TRBJ2-5	ASSWEGRIQETQY
TRBV27	TRBJ2-7	ASRPATGVGEQY
TRBV5-4	TRBJ1-3	ASSLGGRRRFSGNTIY
TRBV6-6	TRBJ1-1	ATAGTGEVNTEAF
TRBV5-6	TRBJ2-1	ASSYPTRYNEQF